A selection of T cell receptor beta chains follows, all from one sample in a study of naive CD8 T cells in extremely preterm neonates. Clones were sequenced by immunoSEQ multiplex PCR, and TCRdb holds only the in-frame ones, with some missing. The data hold 25,000 or so clones, with roughly 88% observed a single time. Sequencing was carried out using naive CD8+ T cells from cord blood. The receptors derive from a boy who was born preterm. The CDR3 runs from the conserved cysteine through the conserved F or W. D genes are given only for firm matches. The size field is filled for only some rows; it gives once, few, many or a size class.

V gene: TRBV5-1
D gene: TRBD2
J gene: TRBJ2-2
clone size: -
CDR3 DNA: TGCGCCAGCAGCTTAAGTAGCGGGGGGAACACCGGGGAGCTGTTTTTT
CDR3 protein: CASSLSSGGNTGELFF

V gene: TRBV7-2
D gene: -
J gene: TRBJ2-3
clone size: -
CDR3 DNA: TGTGCCAGCAGCCATTTTTGGGCACGGGCCACAGATACGCAGTATTTT
CDR3 protein: CASSHFWARATDTQYF

V gene: TRBV27
D gene: TRBD1
J gene: TRBJ2-7
clone size: -
CDR3 DNA: TGTGCCAGCAGTTTGGTAAGGGGGCGCCTCTACGAGCAGTACTTC
CDR3 protein: CASSLVRGRLYEQYF

V gene: TRBV7-2
D gene: -
J gene: TRBJ1-5
clone size: -
CDR3 DNA: TGTGCCAGCAGCTTACAGGGAATTGGCAATCAGCCCCAGCATTTT
CDR3 protein: CASSLQGIGNQPQHF

V gene: TRBV19
D gene: -
J gene: TRBJ1-2
clone size: -
CDR3 DNA: TGTGCCAGTAGTACAGGGGATGGCTACACCTTC
CDR3 protein: CASSTGDGYTF

V gene: TRBV27
D gene: -
J gene: TRBJ2-7
clone size: -
CDR3 DNA: TGTGCCAGCAGTTTACAGGGCGAGCAGTACTTC
CDR3 protein: CASSLQGEQYF

V gene: TRBV12-5
D gene: -
J gene: TRBJ2-7
clone size: once
CDR3 DNA: TGTGCTAGTGGTTACACCTACGAGCAGTACTTC
CDR3 protein: CASGYTYEQYF

V gene: TRBV19
D gene: TRBD1
J gene: TRBJ1-2
clone size: -
CDR3 DNA: TGTGCCAGTAGTATTCCGGGACAGGGGGCGTCAGGTGGCTACACCTTC
CDR3 protein: CASSIPGQGASGGYTF

V gene: TRBV5-1
D gene: -
J gene: TRBJ1-3
clone size: -
CDR3 DNA: TGCGCCAGCAGCTTGGCAGGGGTAGGAAACACCATATATTTT
CDR3 protein: CASSLAGVGNTIYF

V gene: TRBV19
D gene: -
J gene: TRBJ2-7
clone size: -
CDR3 DNA: TGTGCCAGTAGTAGGGACAAAACCTACGAGCAGTACTTC
CDR3 protein: CASSRDKTYEQYF

V gene: TRBV11-3
D gene: TRBD2
J gene: TRBJ2-7
clone size: -
CDR3 DNA: TGTGCCAGCAGCTTCGGGACTAGCTACGAGCAGTACTTC
CDR3 protein: CASSFGTSYEQYF

V gene: TRBV4-1
D gene: -
J gene: TRBJ2-3
clone size: -
CDR3 DNA: TGCGCCAGCAGCCAAGAGACAAGCACAGATACGCAGTATTTT
CDR3 protein: CASSQETSTDTQYF

V gene: TRBV27
D gene: -
J gene: TRBJ2-1
clone size: -
CDR3 DNA: TGTGCCAGCAGTCCACTAGTGACCTACAATGAGCAGTTCTTC
CDR3 protein: CASSPLVTYNEQFF